The 22 T cell receptor beta chains listed next were all sequenced from one sample in a study of cytomegalovirus exposure and HLA in healthy donors. PCR primers comprised 60 Vbeta and 13 Jbeta primers. Profiled with immunoSEQ multiplex PCR; TCRdb holds only in-frame clones, not every one. The sample holds about 130,000 clones; approximately 80% are singletons and the top ten take around 4%. The sequencing sample was made of PBMCs. These receptors came from a male donor in good health and CMV-seropositive.

The CDR3 region is CASSRPGDTQYF. CDR3 nucleotides: TGTGCCAGCAGCCGACCGGGAGATACGCAGTATTTT. The rearrangement joins TRBV5-4 to TRBJ2-3; no clear D. The CDR3 has 12 amino acids. Germline CDR1 reads SGHNT; CDR2 reads YYREEE (reference sequence). The V end lost 4 bases, the J end lost 5 bases, and 8 bases lay between the germline ends. Filled out from reference TRBV5-4 and TRBJ2-3, the complete variable domain reads ETGVTQSPTHLIKTRGQQVTLRCSSQSGHNTVSWYQQALGQGPQFIFQYYREEENGRGNFPPRFSGLQFPNYSSELNVNALELDDSALYLCASSRPGDTQYFGPGTRLTVL.

This chain connects TRBV11-2 to TRBJ2-5; 8 bases are shared with TRBD2. The CDR3 loop spans 15 amino acids. Per the germline V gene, CDR1 is SGHAT and CDR2 is FQNNGV. The V gene end was trimmed by 1 base and the J gene end by 2 bases; junction bases not matched to a gene: 3. CDR3 amino acids: CASSLGTSGQETQYF. The DNA of the CDR3 is TGTGCCAGCAGCTTAGGAACTAGCGGACAAGAGACCCAGTACTTC.

The chain employs TRBV9 and TRBJ2-7; the match to TRBD2 covers 10 bases. V lost 0 bases to trimming and J lost 5 bases; unmatched junction nucleotides: 8. The length of the CDR3 is 16 residues. Germline lookup yields CDR1 SGDLS and CDR2 YYNGEE. CDR3 sequence: CASSVGGSGRSDEQYF. In nucleotides, the CDR3 is TGTGCCAGCAGCGTAGGTGGTAGCGGGAGGAGTGACGAGCAGTACTTC.

The gene calls are TRBV11-3 and TRBJ1-1, with 8 bases identical to TRBD1. The V segment lost 5 bases and the J segment 4 bases; nucleotides outside the gene matches: 3. The CDR3 sequence is 13 residues long. Germline V CDR1 and CDR2: SGHNT, YENEEA. The CDR3 protein is CASSQTGGTEAFF. CDR3 DNA: TGTGCCAGCAGCCAAACAGGGGGCACTGAAGCTTTCTTT.

The CDR3 loop reads CAWSRTSYNEQFF. DNA for the CDR3: TGTGCCTGGAGTCGGACTAGCTACAATGAGCAGTTCTTC. The chain carries TRBV30 and TRBJ2-1; 7 nucleotides match TRBD2. This CDR3 spans 13 amino acids. The V gene end was trimmed by 2 bases and the J gene end by 3 bases; junction bases not matched to a gene: 1. Germline CDR1 and CDR2: GTSNPN and SVGIG (reference sequence).

This clone has only a few counts. The CDR3 sequence: CASSQEATQGRGQPQHF. The CDR3 nucleotides read TGTGCCAGCAGCCAAGAAGCTACTCAGGGTAGGGGGCAGCCCCAGCATTTT. The chain uses TRBV4-2 and TRBJ1-5; D is possibly TRBD1 (6 bases). Germline values: CDR1 LGHNA, CDR2 YNFKEQ. The CDR3 totals 17 residues. V lost 0 bases to trimming and J lost 7 bases, with 19 bases between them.

V and J are TRBV7-8 and TRBJ1-3; D possibly corresponds to TRBD1 (5 bases). V gave up 5 bases and J gave up 0 bases, with 8 bases separating them. CDR1 and CDR2 from the germline V gene are SGHVS and FQNEAQ. This CDR3 has 14 residues. CDR3 in DNA: TGTGCCAGCAGCCCGACAGACTCTGGAAACACCATATATTTT. It translates to CASSPTDSGNTIYF.

V usage is TRBV6-1 and J usage is TRBJ2-5, with 7 bases identical to TRBD1. The CDR3 is 14 residues long. V lost 6 bases, J lost 2 bases, and 6 bases stayed unmatched. Germline lookup yields CDR1 MNHNS and CDR2 SASEGT. The CDR3 DNA follows: TGTGCCAGCAGCTACTGGGACAGACAAGAGACCCAGTACTTC. Its translation is CASSYWDRQETQYF.

The gene calls are TRBV28 and TRBJ1-2, with D perhaps TRBD1 (6 bases). Germline V gives CDR1 MDHEN, CDR2 SYDVKM. The germline V and J ends were trimmed by 5 bases and 8 bases, with 9 bases remaining between them. This CDR3 is 11 amino acids long. The CDR3 loop reads CASSTRGGYTF. The CDR3, as DNA: TGTGCCAGCAGTACCAGGGGCGGCTACACCTTC.

For this clone: An end of the junction differs from the germline gene, which may be a read error. This CDR3 is also generated by other DNA sequences in the sample. The chain employs TRBV6-6 and TRBJ2-7; D uncertain. CDR3 length: 12 amino acids. Germline V gene data show CDR1 as MNHNY and CDR2 as SVGAGI (reference sequence). CDR3 sequence (DNA): TGTGCTAGCAGCCATGACAACTACGAGCAGTACTTC. Translated: CASSHDNYEQYF.

This chain uses TRBV2 with TRBJ2-5; maybe TRBD1 (6 bases). Germline V gene lookup returns CDR1 SNHLY and CDR2 FYNNEI. The germline V and J ends were trimmed by 2 bases and 7 bases, with 14 bases remaining between them. The CDR3 is made up of 14 amino acids. The CDR3: CASSEIQGSGTQYF. CDR3 sequence (DNA): TGTGCCAGCAGTGAAATTCAGGGGAGTGGGACCCAGTACTTC. Variable domain in full (rest from reference TRBV2 and TRBJ2-5): EPEVTQTPSHQVTQMGQEVILRCVPISNHLYFYWYRQILGQKVEFLVSFYNNEISEKSEIFDDQFSVERPDGSNFTLKIRSTKLEDSAMYFCASSEIQGSGTQYFGPGTRLLVL.

The chain uses TRBV19 and TRBJ1-5, with D hard to call. In germline, CDR1 is LNHDA, CDR2 SQIVND (reference sequence). Trimming stripped 3 bases from V and 5 bases from J, with 11 bases between. CDR3 length: 14 residues. The CDR3 loop is CASSIRDTDQPQHF. DNA of the CDR3: TGTGCCAGTAGTATTCGGGATACTGATCAGCCCCAGCATTTT.

As concerns this clone: The identical CDR3 is also encoded by other nucleotide sequences in the sample. This chain uses TRBV29-1 with TRBJ2-7; the match to TRBD1 covers 10 bases. Germline assignment: CDR1 SQVTM and CDR2 ANQGSEA. The CDR3 sequence is 12 residues long. The trim removed 7 bases at V and 4 bases at J, leaving 4 bases unmatched. CDR3 sequence (DNA): TGCAGCGCTCGGACAGGGGGGTACGAGCAGTACTTC. This gives the protein CSARTGGYEQYF.

The chain recombines TRBV19 with TRBJ2-1; a possible D gene is TRBD1 (5 bases). V dropped 5 bases and J dropped 7 bases, with 15 bases sitting between them. The CDR3 totals 14 residues. Germline CDR1 is LNHDA and CDR2 is SQIVND (reference sequence). CDR3 nucleotides: TGTGCCAGTAGTCGCAGGGCGGAGATAAATGAGCAGTTCTTC. Protein: CASSRRAEINEQFF.

This rearrangement joins TRBV5-4 to TRBJ2-2; D may be TRBD1 (5 bases). The CDR3 extends over 15 amino acids. The germline V and J ends were trimmed by 0 bases and 4 bases, with 10 bases remaining between them. Germline V lookup: CDR1 SGHNT, CDR2 YYREEE (reference sequence). The CDR3 bases are TGTGCCAGCAGCTTGGGCAGGGAATCCACCGGGGAGCTGTTTTTT. Encoded protein: CASSLGRESTGELFF.

The V gene is TRBV18, the J gene TRBJ1-2, with D perhaps TRBD1 (5 bases). V lost 5 bases to trimming and J lost 9 bases, with 22 bases between them. The CDR3 totals 15 residues. The germline CDR1 and CDR2 sequences are KGHSH and LQKENI. The CDR3 here is CASSTDLGGGVRYTF. For the CDR3, the DNA is TGTGCCAGCTCAACAGACCTTGGGGGAGGAGTTCGCTACACCTTC. The full variable domain, in which reference TRBV18 and TRBJ1-2 provide the parts outside the CDR3, is NAGVMQNPRHLVRRRGQEARLRCSPMKGHSHVYWYRQLPEEGLKFMVYLQKENIIDESGMPKERFSAEFPKEGPSILRIQQVVRGDSAAYFCASSTDLGGGVRYTFGSGTRLTVV.

The chain joins TRBV11-2 to TRBJ1-1, with 7 bases lining up with TRBD1. V was pared by 5 bases and J by 5 bases, with 11 bases of the junction left unmatched. This CDR3 has 15 residues. Germline V gene data show CDR1 as SGHAT and CDR2 as FQNNGV. CDR3 residues: CASSRRQGPITEAFF. CDR3 in DNA: TGTGCCAGCAGCCGACGACAGGGCCCCATAACTGAAGCTTTCTTT.

With respect to this clone: The junction and the germline gene differ at one end; a read error may be behind it. The chain carries TRBV7-9 and TRBJ2-2, with a tentative D call TRBD1 (6 bases). CDR1 is SEHNR and CDR2 is FQNEAQ in the germline V gene (reference sequence). The length of the CDR3 is 18 residues. The CDR3: CSSSLGRLDRRRTGELFF. CDR3 sequence (DNA): TGTTCCAGCAGCTTAGGTCGGTTAGACAGGCGGAGGACCGGGGAGCTGTTTTTT.

The chain has TRBV5-6 and TRBJ2-1, with 8 bases fitting TRBD2. There are 15 residues in the CDR3. The germline V gene has CDR1 SGHDT and CDR2 YYEEEE. With 3 bases clipped from V and 5 bases from J, the junction kept 7 bases outside the gene matches. CDR3 bases: TGTGCCAGCAGCTGGGCCGGGAGGGGAGACAATGAGCAGTTCTTC. Encoded protein: CASSWAGRGDNEQFF. Based on the CDR3 plus reference TRBV5-6 and TRBJ2-1, the full variable domain is DAGVTQSPTHLIKTRGQQVTLRCSPKSGHDTVSWYQQALGQGPQFIFQYYEEEERQRGNFPDRFSGHQFPNYSSELNVNALLLGDSALYLCASSWAGRGDNEQFFGPGTRLTVL.

The rearrangement uses TRBV6-5 and TRBJ1-3, with 7 bases identical to TRBD1. Germline loops: CDR1 MNHEY, CDR2 SVGAGI. The CDR3 length is 15 residues. V lost 5 bases to trimming and J lost 2 bases; unmatched junction nucleotides: 6. This chain's CDR3 is CASSIRDSPGNTIYF. The CDR3 bases are TGTGCCAGCAGTATTCGGGACAGCCCTGGAAACACCATATATTTT.

The chain links TRBV7-3 to TRBJ2-1, with D perhaps TRBD2 (7 bases). V dropped 5 bases and J dropped 9 bases, with 14 bases sitting between them. The CDR3 is made up of 13 amino acids. In germline, CDR1 is SGHTA, CDR2 FQGTGA. The CDR3 loop reads CASSLGGRSEQFF. The CDR3, as DNA: TGTGCCAGCAGCCTGGGGGGGCGTTCTGAGCAGTTCTTC.

The rearrangement joins TRBV6-6 to TRBJ2-7; D remains unclear. Trimming removed 6 bases at V and 7 bases at J, with 13 bases between. This CDR3 has 12 residues. Germline CDR1 MNHNY, CDR2 SVGAGI (reference sequence). In nucleotides, the CDR3 is TGTGCCAGCAGCACTCTTAAAGTTGAGCAGTACTTC. This gives the protein CASSTLKVEQYF.